Shown below are 10 T cell receptor beta chains from a single sample sequenced in a study of T-cell memory formation after mild COVID-19. TCRdb itself ran the 5' RACE reads through MiXCR, one entry per CDR3 protein. The data contain about 430,000 distinct CDR3 sequences, approximately 19% of them singletons. The sequenced material came from PBMCs or a T cell subset sorted from them (not recorded which). The receptors here all came from a man aged 18 to 30 who had mild COVID-19 (a few samples of this study predate the infection). Cell type and time point are not known.

The chain recombines TRBV4-3 with TRBJ2-2, with 10 bases that match TRBD2. The CDR3 has 16 amino acids. Germline CDR1 and CDR2: LGHNA and YSLEER. Losses at the gene ends were 6 bases for V and 0 bases for J; bases not matched to a gene: 4. This chain's CDR3 is CASSWSGGANTGELFF. The CDR3 DNA is TGCGCCAGCAGTTGGAGCGGGGGGGCGAACACCGGGGAGCTGTTTTTT.

CDR3 protein: CASSLSTPYGTDTQYF. The CDR3 DNA reads TGTGCCAGCAGCTTATCTACCCCTTACGGCACAGATACGCAGTATTTT. The chain carries TRBV11-2 and TRBJ2-3; D unclear. V was clipped by 2 bases and J by 1 base, with 13 bases between them. Germline lookup yields CDR1 SGHAT and CDR2 FQNNGV. The CDR3 runs 16 residues.

The chain employs TRBV6-2 or TRBV6-3 and TRBJ1-5; D gene uncertain. Germline assignment: CDR1 MNHEY and CDR2 SVGEGT. Trimming took off 7 bases at V and 7 bases at J, with 14 bases between the two ends. The CDR3 runs 13 residues. CDR3 in amino acids: CASTPAGSQPQHF. In DNA form, the CDR3 reads TGTGCCAGCACTCCCGCCGGGAGCCAGCCCCAGCATTTT.

Worth noting for this clonotype: The germline gene is not matched at one end of the junction; a read error may be the cause. This sequence joins TRBV7-7 and TRBJ2-1, with unresolved D. The CDR3 has 17 amino acids. Germline lookup yields CDR1 SSHAT and CDR2 FNYEAQ (reference sequence). This CDR3 is CASSLEESSLTYNEQFF. The CDR3 region has the DNA TGTGCTAGCAGCTTAGAAGAAAGTAGCCTAACCTACAATGAGCAGTTCTTC.

This clonotype has at least ten counts. The V and J genes are TRBV24-1 and TRBJ1-2; D possibly corresponds to TRBD1 (5 bases). Trimming pared 4 bases from V and 3 bases from J, leaving 11 bases between. Germline-derived CDR1 and CDR2 are KGHDR and SFDVKD. The CDR3 loop spans 14 amino acids. The CDR3 here is CATSESGTDYGYTF. CDR3 DNA: TGTGCCACCAGTGAATCCGGGACCGACTATGGCTACACCTTC.

This clonotype was seen only a few times. V is TRBV12-3 or TRBV12-4 and J is TRBJ1-5; D is perhaps TRBD1 (6 bases). The CDR3 runs to 14 residues. Trimming pared 5 bases from V and 5 bases from J, leaving 13 bases between. The DNA for the CDR3 is TGTGCCAGCAGTCGTGGACAGAGCCATCAGCCCCAGCATTTT. Its protein is CASSRGQSHQPQHF.

This clonotype was observed a handful of times. The rearrangement links TRBV6-5 to TRBJ2-3; D remains ambiguous. CDR3 length equals 12 residues. The germline V gene encodes CDR1 MNHEY and CDR2 SVGAGI. V lost 6 bases and J lost 11, with 15 bases in between. The CDR3 sequence is CASRGPAFGQYF. CDR3 sequence (DNA): TGTGCCAGCAGGGGTCCCGCGTTCGGGCAGTATTTT.

As DNA, the CDR3 is TGTGCCAGCACCCCCAACGCAGATACGCAGTATTTT. Translating it yields CASTPNADTQYF. This chain connects TRBV6-6 to TRBJ2-3, with D hard to call. The CDR3 is made up of 12 amino acids. Trimming shortened V by 7 bases and J by 4 bases, and 9 bases separated the two germline ends. Germline CDR1 and CDR2: MNHNY and SVGAGI (reference sequence).

This clonotype was seen a handful of times. The chain combines TRBV28 with TRBJ1-1; D is undetermined. The CDR3 loop spans 12 amino acids. V was clipped by 8 bases and J by 2 bases, with 9 bases between them. The germline gives CDR1 MDHEN, CDR2 SYDVKM. The CDR3 sequence is CASESVNTEAFF. DNA of the CDR3: TGTGCCAGCGAGTCAGTAAACACTGAAGCTTTCTTT.

This clonotype has just a few counts. J is TRBJ1-1 and V is TRBV11-2; 7 positions match TRBD1. After removal of 5 bases from V and 2 bases from J, the junction contained 8 bases not matched to a gene. Germline-derived CDR1 and CDR2 are SGHAT and FQNNGV. CDR3 length: 15 amino acids. The CDR3 reads CASSPSTGANTEAFF. Written as DNA, the CDR3 is TGTGCCAGCAGCCCGAGCACAGGGGCTAACACTGAAGCTTTCTTT. Using reference TRBV11-2 and TRBJ1-1 for the parts outside the CDR3, the full variable domain is EAGVAQSPRYKIIEKRQSVAFWCNPISGHATLYWYQQILGQGPKLLIQFQNNGVVDDSQLPKDRFSAERLKGVDSTLKIQPAKLEDSAVYLCASSPSTGANTEAFFGQGTRLTVV.